The T cell receptor beta chain described here comes from a study of blood T cell repertoires in COVID-19. Across the whole study: Spain, Italy and the United States supplied samples that represented acute and convalescent COVID-19. From T cells, B-cell-depleted T cells, or PBMCs came the material, which was cDNA or gDNA.

In the original processing: From reference gene primer amplification, estimates of nucleated cell counts were derived. Sequencing was performed with immunoSEQ multiplex PCR; in TCRdb, only in-frame clones are kept and a portion is missing. The DNA gave D and trimming, while V, J and clone size come from that table. The sample shows about 270,000 clones, around nine tenths of them seen only once. Germline CDR1 MDHEN, CDR2 SYDVKM. This CDR3 is 15 amino acids long. Trimming took 6 bases from V and 0 from J, leaving 14 bases between them. The TCR sequence derives from a man between 40 and 49 years old with active or convalescent COVID-19. The sequencing input was peripheral blood. This chain connects TRBV28 to TRBJ1-1, with a tentative D call TRBD1 (6 bases). Written as DNA, the CDR3 is TGTGCCAGCAGCGAGGACAGCTACATGAACACTGAAGCTTTCTTT. Translated, it gives CASSEDSYMNTEAFF.